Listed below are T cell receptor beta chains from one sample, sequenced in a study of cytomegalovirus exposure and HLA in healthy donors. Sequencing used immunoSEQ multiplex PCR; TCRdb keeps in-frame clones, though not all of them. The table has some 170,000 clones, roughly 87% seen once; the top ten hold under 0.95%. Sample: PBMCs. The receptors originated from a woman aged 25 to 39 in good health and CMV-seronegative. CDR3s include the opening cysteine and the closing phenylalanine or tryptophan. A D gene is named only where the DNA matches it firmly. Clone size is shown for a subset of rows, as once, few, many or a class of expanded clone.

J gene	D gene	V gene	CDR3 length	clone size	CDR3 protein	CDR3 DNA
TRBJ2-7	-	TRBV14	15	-	CASSDPGGLTYEQYF	TGTGCCAGCAGCGACCCAGGAGGGCTAACCTACGAGCAGTACTTC
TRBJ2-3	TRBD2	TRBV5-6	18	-	CASSLTYSRGGGGDTQYF	TGTGCCAGCAGCTTGACTTACTCTCGCGGGGGTGGGGGGGATACGCAGTATTTT
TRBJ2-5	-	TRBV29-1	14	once	CSVSGPTITETQYF	TGCAGCGTTAGCGGGCCCACTATCACAGAGACCCAGTACTTC
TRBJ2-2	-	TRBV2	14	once	CAGRRRANTGELFF	TGTGCCGGCCGGCGCAGGGCAAATACCGGGGAGCTGTTTTTT
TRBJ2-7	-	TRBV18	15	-	CASSPLTGAGDEQYF	TGTGCCAGCTCACCGCTTACCGGGGCAGGGGACGAGCAGTACTTC
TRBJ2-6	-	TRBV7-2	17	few	CASSLVDKPSGANVLTF	TGTGCCAGCAGCTTAGTCGACAAACCCTCTGGGGCCAACGTCCTGACTTTC
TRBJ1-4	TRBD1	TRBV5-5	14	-	CASRKTGTNEKLFF	TGTGCCAGCAGAAAGACAGGGACTAATGAAAAACTGTTTTTT
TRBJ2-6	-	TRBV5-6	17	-	CASSLLPGFSGANVLTF	TGTGCCAGCAGCTTGCTCCCAGGGTTCTCTGGGGCCAACGTCCTGACTTTC
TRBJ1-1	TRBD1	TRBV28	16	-	CASSLDRGRLNTEAFF	TGTGCCAGCAGTTTAGACAGGGGGCGTTTGAACACTGAAGCTTTCTTT
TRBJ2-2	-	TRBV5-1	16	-	CASSLVAGPNTGELFF	TGCGCCAGCAGCTTGGTAGCAGGGCCGAACACCGGGGAGCTGTTTTTT
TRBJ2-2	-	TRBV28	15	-	CASTPAGLVTGELFF	TGTGCCAGCACCCCCGCGGGACTGGTCACCGGGGAGCTGTTTTTT
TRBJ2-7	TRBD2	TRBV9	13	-	CASSVSGSYEQYF	TGTGCCAGCAGCGTTAGCGGGTCCTACGAGCAGTACTTC
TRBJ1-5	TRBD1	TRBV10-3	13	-	CAAHRGPGEPQHF	TGTGCCGCCCACAGGGGGCCCGGTGAGCCCCAGCATTTT
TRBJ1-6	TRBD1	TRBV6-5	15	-	CASSARDRVDSPLHF	TGTGCCAGCAGTGCCCGGGACAGGGTGGATTCACCCCTCCACTTT
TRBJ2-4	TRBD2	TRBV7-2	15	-	CASSMTSGVQNIQYF	TGTGCCAGCAGCATGACTAGCGGGGTCCAAAACATTCAGTACTTC
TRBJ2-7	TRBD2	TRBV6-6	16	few	CASTPAGGTKSYEQYF	TGTGCCAGCACCCCAGCGGGAGGGACTAAGTCCTACGAGCAGTACTTC
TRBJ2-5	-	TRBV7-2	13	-	CASGRQAGETQYF	TGTGCCAGCGGCCGACAGGCTGGGGAGACCCAGTACTTC
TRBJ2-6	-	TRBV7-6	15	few	CASSLLYSGANVLTF	TGTGCCAGCAGCTTGTTATACTCTGGGGCCAACGTCCTGACTTTC
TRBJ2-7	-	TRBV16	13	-	CASSQSEQGEQYF	TGTGCCAGCAGCCAATCGGAACAGGGCGAGCAGTACTTC
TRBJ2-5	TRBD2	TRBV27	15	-	CASTPGGAYQETQYF	TGTGCCAGCACTCCGGGGGGGGCCTACCAAGAGACCCAGTACTTC
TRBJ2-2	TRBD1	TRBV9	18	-	CASSVRTGTPSRTGELFF	TGCGCCAGCAGCGTCCGGACAGGAACCCCCTCTCGAACCGGGGAGCTGTTTTTT
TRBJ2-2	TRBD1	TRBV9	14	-	CASSRGPNTGELFF	TGTGCCAGCAGCAGGGGGCCAAACACCGGGGAGCTGTTTTTT
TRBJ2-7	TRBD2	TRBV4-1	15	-	CASGGLMTSEHEQYF	TGCGCCAGCGGGGGGCTTATGACTAGCGAGCACGAGCAGTACTTC
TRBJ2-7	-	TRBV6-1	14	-	CASSATDSSYEQYF	TGTGCCAGCAGTGCTACCGACAGCTCCTACGAGCAGTACTTC
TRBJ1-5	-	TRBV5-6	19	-	CASSLSPGPGGEGNQPQHF	TGTGCCAGCAGCTTGTCCCCAGGTCCCGGTGGGGAGGGCAATCAGCCCCAGCATTTT
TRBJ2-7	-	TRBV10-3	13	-	CAIRLDSPYEQYF	TGTGCCATCAGACTGGACAGCCCCTACGAGCAGTACTTC
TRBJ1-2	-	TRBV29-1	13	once	CSVVLPDLYGYTF	TGCAGCGTTGTTTTGCCAGATCTGTATGGCTACACCTTC
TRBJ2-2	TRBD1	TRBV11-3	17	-	CASSLLGQGASTGELFF	TGTGCCAGCAGCCTCCTTGGACAGGGGGCTAGCACCGGGGAGCTGTTTTTT
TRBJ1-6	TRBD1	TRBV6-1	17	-	CASSVGTGYRIRSPLHF	TGTGCCAGCAGTGTTGGGACAGGTTATCGTATCCGTTCACCCCTCCACTTT
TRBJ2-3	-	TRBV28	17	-	CASSYGGASGLEDTQYF	TGTGCCAGCAGTTACGGAGGGGCCAGCGGGCTAGAAGATACGCAGTATTTT